The present TCR beta chain was sequenced within a study of a mutant IDH1 vaccine in newly diagnosed glioma. Across the study: Eight vaccinations were given in weeks 1, 3, 5, 7, 11, 15, 19 and 23. Patients received vaccination from 4-6 weeks after radiotherapy alone, or with temozolomide cycles. Radiotherapy, temozolomide, or both had been given previously, and both were given to most.

Trimming cost V 3 bases and J 8 bases, with 17 bases left between them. This CDR3 spans 14 amino acids. The germline gives CDR1 SGHVS, CDR2 FQNEAQ. For this clone: Its antigen remains unknown.

The time point denotes: week 5, during vaccination. Doses comprised 300 ug of mutant IDH1 20-mer peptide each, plus topical imiquimod. Each donor presented with a new WHO grade 3 or 4 astrocytoma that tested IDH1-mutant and showed ATRX loss. Data came from immunoSEQ multiplex PCR; TCRdb stores just in-frame clones and leaves some out. This table holds more than 55,000 clones, about 80% found once. This receptor was taken from a woman aged 18-29 years with glioma. Some clones in this sample may be carry-over from other donors' samples. Sample: PBMCs, taken from a glioma patient whose treatment included an IDH1 peptide vaccine. The V and J genes are TRBV7-8 and TRBJ2-7; maybe TRBD2 (5 bases). The CDR3 loop reads CASSFGQIGEKQYF. CDR3 DNA: TGTGCCAGCAGCTTCGGGCAAATCGGGGAGAAGCAGTACTTC.